A selection of T cell receptor beta chains follows, all from one sample in a study of regulatory T cells in long-lasting Graves disease. A single record per CDR3 protein comes from TCRdb applying MiXCR to the multiplex PCR reads. The sample includes hundreds of thousands of distinct CDR3 sequences, roughly 15% of them seen just once. This sample also belongs to another study, concerning T cells in Graves' hyperthyroidism and ophthalmopathy.

The sample consisted of peripheral blood mononuclear cells (PBMCs), taken at new diagnosis, from a patient treated with antithyroid drugs. The source of these receptors is a woman aged 30 to 39 with Graves disease. CDR3s include the opening cysteine and the closing phenylalanine or tryptophan. D genes are given only for firm matches. Clone size is shown for a subset of rows, as once, few, many or a class of expanded clone.

clone_size: many
j_call: TRBJ2-7
v_call: TRBV28
d_call: -
cdr3_aa: CASSVGTPEQYF
cdr3_nt: TGTGCCAGCAGTGTCGGGACACCCGAGCAGTACTTC

clone_size: few
j_call: TRBJ2-1
v_call: TRBV7-9
d_call: -
cdr3_aa: CASAPGSGVHNEQFF
cdr3_nt: TGTGCCAGCGCCCCGGGAAGCGGCGTCCACAATGAGCAGTTCTTC

clone_size: few
j_call: TRBJ1-5
v_call: TRBV7-9
d_call: -
cdr3_aa: CASSLETENQPQHF
cdr3_nt: TGTGCCAGCAGCTTAGAGACAGAGAATCAGCCCCAGCATTTT

clone_size: few
j_call: TRBJ1-4
v_call: TRBV20-1
d_call: TRBD1
cdr3_aa: CSARDRQGGSEKLFF
cdr3_nt: TGCAGTGCTAGAGATCGACAGGGCGGGAGTGAAAAACTGTTTTTT

clone_size: few
j_call: TRBJ2-4
v_call: TRBV5-1
d_call: -
cdr3_aa: CASSFLSTGAKNIQYF
cdr3_nt: TGCGCCAGCAGCTTCTTGTCGACCGGAGCCAAAAACATTCAGTACTTC

clone_size: few
j_call: TRBJ2-7
v_call: TRBV3-1
d_call: TRBD1
cdr3_aa: CASSPGQGRSYEQYF
cdr3_nt: TGTGCCAGCAGCCCCGGACAGGGTCGGTCCTACGAGCAGTACTTC

clone_size: many
j_call: TRBJ1-1
v_call: TRBV5-1
d_call: -
cdr3_aa: CASSLGQRNTEAFF
cdr3_nt: TGCGCCAGCAGCTTGGGACAGAGGAACACTGAAGCTTTCTTT

clone_size: many
j_call: TRBJ1-1
v_call: TRBV28
d_call: TRBD1
cdr3_aa: CASSPGGTGNTEAFF
cdr3_nt: TGTGCCAGCAGTCCCGGCGGGACAGGGAACACTGAAGCTTTCTTT

clone_size: many
j_call: TRBJ1-1
v_call: TRBV29-1
d_call: TRBD1
cdr3_aa: CSARGTVKTEAFF
cdr3_nt: TGCAGCGCCAGGGGGACGGTGAAGACTGAAGCTTTCTTT

clone_size: -
j_call: TRBJ1-2
v_call: TRBV5-1
d_call: -
cdr3_aa: CASSLAGPDGYTF
cdr3_nt: TGCGCCAGCAGCTTGGCCGGGCCGGATGGCTACACCTTC

clone_size: few
j_call: TRBJ2-7
v_call: TRBV3-1
d_call: TRBD2
cdr3_aa: CASSQVWGGNYEQYF
cdr3_nt: TGTGCCAGCAGCCAAGTGTGGGGGGGAAACTACGAGCAGTACTTC

clone_size: many
j_call: TRBJ2-7
v_call: TRBV28
d_call: TRBD1
cdr3_aa: CASVWTGPSTLEQYF
cdr3_nt: TGTGCCAGCGTATGGACAGGGCCTTCTACGTTGGAGCAGTACTTC

clone_size: many
j_call: TRBJ2-7
v_call: TRBV28
d_call: TRBD1
cdr3_aa: CASCNSQGSYEQYF
cdr3_nt: TGTGCCAGCTGTAACTCACAGGGGTCCTACGAGCAGTACTTC

clone_size: many
j_call: TRBJ2-7
v_call: TRBV5-1
d_call: -
cdr3_aa: CASSLTAREQYF
cdr3_nt: TGCGCCAGCAGCCTCACGGCACGGGAGCAGTACTTC

clone_size: few
j_call: TRBJ2-7
v_call: TRBV7-6
d_call: -
cdr3_aa: CASSSAGQVGSYEQYF
cdr3_nt: TGTGCCAGCAGCTCAGCGGGACAGGTGGGATCCTACGAGCAGTACTTC